The TCR beta chain described here comes from a study of vaccination and CD4 T cells after COVID-19. Each CDR3 protein gets one entry after TCRdb re-called the PCR reads with MiXCR. The sample lists about 28,000 distinct CDR3 sequences, 51% seen once, with roughly 5.5% in the top ten. The time point is: late sampling 161 to 241 days after vaccination in three convalescent patients. The CDR3 runs 12 residues. Looked up from germline, CDR1 is MDHEN and CDR2 is SYDVKM. Trimming cost V 9 bases and J 2 bases, with 10 bases left between them. The V and J genes are TRBV28 and TRBJ1-2, with D perhaps matching TRBD1 (5 bases). The TCR originated in a human donor who had recovered from COVID-19. This specimen was CD4+ T cells from blood, taken about 7 months after SARS-CoV-2 vaccination. CDR3 DNA: TGTGCCAGTCTTCGGGGCAACTATGGCTACACCTTC. This encodes CASLRGNYGYTF.